This record covers a single T cell receptor (beta chain). Its specificity is unknown. This record belongs to a study of metastatic and nonmetastatic thyroid tumors. Study as a whole: Comparative analysis of repertoires was undertaken across blood and tumor or nodule tissue obtained from malignant and benign thyroid patients. General study findings and limits: Benign nodules reportedly had significantly lower TCR beta diversity than malignant thyroid tumors in blood and tumor.

Thyroid surgery was performed in patients who had received no treatment beforehand. Original processing methods: Built for papillary thyroid cancer, a distant-metastasis classifier drew on CDR3 differences across clinicopathological groups. With MiXCR, TCRdb reprocessed the PCR reads. TCRdb, not the original authors, processed these V and J calls. The data show 15,000 to 20,000 clones, with around 30% seen just once and over 9.5% held by the top ten. V lost 5 bases to trimming and J lost 1 base; unmatched junction nucleotides: 9. The germline V gene encodes CDR1 MDHEN and CDR2 SYDVKM. The CDR3 contains 17 residues.

The source of this sequence is a female donor with papillary thyroid cancer or a benign thyroid nodule (not recorded which). Some clones in this sample may be carry-over from other donors' samples. The chain uses TRBV28 and TRBJ2-2, with 8 bases aligning to TRBD1. Material for sequencing was tumor tissue. DNA of the CDR3: TGTGCCAGCAGTCTACCCAGGACAGGGTGGAACACCGGGGAGCTGTTTTTT. Its protein is CASSLPRTGWNTGELFF.